These 22 T cell receptor beta chains originate from one sample sequenced in a study of blood T cell repertoires in COVID-19. Sequencing was performed with immunoSEQ multiplex PCR; in TCRdb, only in-frame clones are kept and a portion is missing. The repertoire holds tens of thousands of clones, 86% seen once, with around 3.3% in the top ten. Sequenced material: PBMCs or T cells enriched from blood (not recorded which). These receptor sequences come from a woman in her forties or fifties who had recovered from COVID-19.

The J gene is TRBJ2-7, the V gene TRBV19; 7 bases agree with TRBD2. Germline lookup yields CDR1 LNHDA and CDR2 SQIVND (reference sequence). This CDR3 contains 15 residues. Germline trimming cut 6 bases from V and 0 bases from J; bases unmatched to any gene: 8. CDR3: CASSRGTTSSYEQYF. DNA of the CDR3: TGTGCCAGTAGCCGAGGGACTACTAGCTCCTACGAGCAGTACTTC.

This chain links TRBV29-1 with TRBJ1-1; D possibly corresponds to TRBD1 (5 bases). The CDR3 runs to 14 residues. Trimming took off 7 bases at V and 1 base at J, with 16 bases between the two ends. The V gene's germline CDR1 is SQVTM and CDR2 ANQGSEA. DNA of the CDR3: TGCAGCGCCATAAGCGGGGGTTGGAACACTGAAGCTTTCTTT. Protein sequence: CSAISGGWNTEAFF.

J is TRBJ1-3 and V is TRBV4-3, with D unresolved. This CDR3 contains 17 residues. Trimming stripped 0 bases from V and 0 bases from J, with 12 bases between. Germline CDR1 is LGHNA and CDR2 is YSLEER. CDR3 region: CASSQERLTHSGNTIYF. The CDR3, as DNA: TGCGCCAGCAGCCAAGAGCGGCTGACCCACTCTGGAAACACCATATATTTT.

The rearrangement joins TRBV3-1 (or the pseudogene TRBV3-2) to TRBJ2-5; D uncertain. The CDR3 spans 12 residues. The V and J ends lost 1 base and 5 bases respectively, with 5 bases between them. Germline-derived CDR1 and CDR2 are LGHDT and YNNKEL (reference sequence). CDR3 protein: CASSQVMETQYF. In nucleotides, the CDR3 is TGTGCCAGCAGCCAAGTAATGGAGACCCAGTACTTC.

The chain uses TRBV28 and TRBJ2-5, with D possibly TRBD2 on 6 matching bases. V dropped 6 bases and J dropped 0 bases, with 14 bases sitting between them. Germline V gene data show CDR1 as MDHEN and CDR2 as SYDVKM. This CDR3 contains 15 residues. In DNA form, the CDR3 reads TGTGCCAGCAGCCAGAATCTAGCGAACCAAGAGACCCAGTACTTC. Protein product: CASSQNLANQETQYF. Full variable domain (remainder filled in from reference TRBV28 and TRBJ2-5): DVKVTQSSRYLVKRTGEKVFLECVQDMDHENMFWYRQDPGLGLRLIYFSYDVKMKEKGDIPEGYSVSREKKERFSLILESASTNQTSMYLCASSQNLANQETQYFGPGTRLLVL.

This chain connects TRBV7-2 to TRBJ1-6; D uncertain. The germline CDR1 and CDR2 sequences are SGHTA and FQGNSA. V was trimmed by 5 bases and J by 8 bases, leaving 13 bases between them. This CDR3 has 14 amino acids. CDR3 sequence reads: CASSPRGPDSPLHF. The DNA of the CDR3 is TGTGCCAGCAGCCCGCGGGGTCCCGATTCACCCCTCCACTTT.

The chain employs TRBV20-1 and TRBJ2-5; the D gene is possibly TRBD2 (6 bases). From germline, CDR1 is DFQATT and CDR2 SNEGSKA (reference sequence). The CDR3 contains 11 residues. V shed 5 bases and J shed 5 bases, with 9 bases lying between them. The CDR3 bases are TGCAGTGCTGAGCGGGCGGAGACCCAGTACTTC. Protein sequence: CSAERAETQYF.

CDR3 in DNA: TGTGCCAGCAGGACGTCGACAGGGAGGAACTATGGCTACACCTTC. This codes for CASRTSTGRNYGYTF. The rearrangement joins TRBV7-2 to TRBJ1-2, with 7 bases that match TRBD1. Germline V gene data show CDR1 as SGHTA and CDR2 as FQGNSA. V lost 6 bases, J lost 2 bases, and 9 bases stayed unmatched. The CDR3 sequence is 15 residues long.

The chain joins TRBV7-9 to TRBJ1-4, with no clear D. The germline V gene has CDR1 SEHNR and CDR2 FQNEAQ (reference sequence). The V end lost 2 bases, the J end lost 10 bases, and 11 bases lay between the germline ends. The CDR3 contains 13 residues. CDR3 sequence reads: CASSLLREGKLFF. The CDR3 DNA sequence: TGTGCCAGCAGCTTACTACGTGAGGGAAAACTGTTTTTT.

The chain combines TRBV11-2 with TRBJ2-7; TRBD2 matches at 7 bases. Looked up from germline, CDR1 is SGHAT and CDR2 is FQNNGV. The CDR3 contains 15 residues. V lost 3 bases, J lost 1 base, and 6 bases stayed unmatched. CDR3 sequence (DNA): TGTGCCAGCAGCTTTAGAGTAGCGGGTTCCTACGAGCAGTACTTC. Translating it yields CASSFRVAGSYEQYF.

CDR3 sequence: CASSRQSRRGAETQYF. In DNA form, the CDR3 reads TGCGCCAGCAGCCGTCAAAGCCGTCGGGGGGCAGAGACCCAGTACTTC. The chain links TRBV5-1 to TRBJ2-5, with D perhaps matching TRBD2 (7 bases). CDR3 length: 16 amino acids. Trimming cost V 4 bases and J 4 bases, with 20 bases left between them. Germline CDR1 and CDR2: SGHRS and YFSETQ. The full variable domain, rest sourced from reference TRBV5-1 and TRBJ2-5, is KAGVTQTPRYLIKTRGQQVTLSCSPISGHRSVSWYQQTPGQGLQFLFEYFSETQRNKGNFPGRFSGRQFSNSRSEMNVSTLELGDSALYLCASSRQSRRGAETQYFGPGTRLLVL.

The chain employs TRBV20-1 and TRBJ1-5; the D is unclear. The germline V gene has CDR1 DFQATT and CDR2 SNEGSKA (reference sequence). V gave up 6 bases and J gave up 4 bases, with 4 bases separating them. This CDR3 spans 10 amino acids. The CDR3 sequence: CSAGNQPQHF. The DNA for the CDR3 is TGCAGTGCCGGGAATCAGCCCCAGCATTTT.

The chain is built from TRBV24-1 and TRBJ1-2; D gene unclear. The CDR3 consists of 14 residues. V lost 3 bases and J lost 3, with 10 bases in between. Germline V gene data show CDR1 as KGHDR and CDR2 as SFDVKD. In DNA, the CDR3 is TGTGCCACCAGTGATAACAGTGATTACTATGGCTACACCTTC. Translating gives CATSDNSDYYGYTF.

The V gene is TRBV19, the J gene TRBJ2-3, with 7 positions matching TRBD1. V was clipped by 4 bases and J by 4 bases; unmatched bases: 17. This CDR3 spans 18 amino acids. Per the germline V gene, CDR1 is LNHDA and CDR2 is SQIVND (reference sequence). For the CDR3, the DNA is TGTGCCAGTAGTACCCGAGGGTCCATAGGGGGCCTCTCAGATACGCAGTATTTT. This codes for CASSTRGSIGGLSDTQYF.

The chain links TRBV28 to TRBJ1-3; no reliable D call. The CDR3 runs to 13 residues. CDR1 and CDR2 from the germline V gene are MDHEN and SYDVKM. V was pared by 5 bases and J by 8 bases, with 13 bases between. In nucleotides, the CDR3 is TGTGCCAGCAGTCCCGGAGCGAGGGACACCATATATTTT. Translating it yields CASSPGARDTIYF.

The rearrangement joins TRBV2 to TRBJ2-5, with 7 bases identical to TRBD2. The V gene's germline CDR1 is SNHLY and CDR2 FYNNEI. The V segment lost 1 base and the J segment 1 base; nucleotides outside the gene matches: 0. The CDR3 loop spans 14 amino acids. For the CDR3, the DNA is TGTGCCAGCAGTGAAGGGGGGGGCCAAGAGACCCAGTACTTC. This codes for CASSEGGGQETQYF.

The J gene is TRBJ1-4, the V gene TRBV10-3; maybe TRBD1 (5 bases). The CDR3 totals 14 residues. The germline V gene has CDR1 ENHRY and CDR2 SYGVKD. V shed 5 bases and J shed 6 bases, with 13 bases lying between them. The DNA for the CDR3 is TGTGCCATCAGTCTGGCTCTGGGGCATGAAAAACTGTTTTTT. This encodes CAISLALGHEKLFF.

The CDR3, as DNA: TGTGCCAGCCGGTTGGCCGGGACAGACACCGGGGAGCTGTTTTTT. Amino acids: CASRLAGTDTGELFF. This chain connects TRBV28 to TRBJ2-2; 7 bases fit TRBD1. The V gene's germline CDR1 is MDHEN and CDR2 SYDVKM. The CDR3 totals 15 residues. V shed 8 bases, J shed 3 bases, and the junction held 9 bases outside the gene matches.

This clone was detected only a few times. The rearrangement uses TRBV5-6 and TRBJ1-4, with 7 positions matching TRBD1. CDR3 length equals 13 residues. V shed 2 bases and J 6 bases; nucleotides not matched to a gene: 1. The germline V gene has CDR1 SGHDT and CDR2 YYEEEE. Here the CDR3 reads CASSFGQDEKLFF. CDR3 DNA: TGTGCCAGCAGCTTTGGACAGGATGAAAAACTGTTTTTT.

J is TRBJ1-2 and V is TRBV28, with 8 bases identical to TRBD1. The CDR3 consists of 15 residues. Germline V lookup: CDR1 MDHEN, CDR2 SYDVKM. V shed 5 bases and J 1 base; nucleotides not matched to a gene: 6. The CDR3 is CASSAGGRLNYGYTF. The CDR3 DNA reads as TGTGCCAGCAGTGCAGGGGGCAGGCTTAACTATGGCTACACCTTC.

This clone occurred once. The V gene is TRBV28, the J gene TRBJ1-2; TRBD1 is a possible D gene (5 bases). Germline V CDR1 and CDR2: MDHEN, SYDVKM. V was cut by 7 bases and J by 7 bases, with 16 bases left in between. The CDR3 loop spans 13 amino acids. This CDR3 reads CASTTPGDGGYTF. In nucleotides, the CDR3 is TGTGCCAGCACGACCCCGGGGGACGGTGGCTACACCTTC.

This clone has a single count. The chain carries TRBV5-1 and TRBJ2-3, with D perhaps matching TRBD1 (6 bases). CDR1 and CDR2 (germline): SGHRS, YFSETQ. V lost 0 bases and J 0 bases, leaving 14 bases between the germline ends. CDR3 length: 17 residues. The chain's CDR3 is CASSLGGGAVSTDTQYF. The CDR3 nucleotides read TGCGCCAGCAGCTTGGGTGGGGGCGCGGTTAGCACAGATACGCAGTATTTT.